This T cell receptor (beta chain) was retrieved from a study of T-cell memory formation after mild COVID-19. For the study at large: In these data, TCR clusters were largely donor specific. Study results and caveats: Pre-infection memory showed some responding clones, and this suggested that cross-reactive memory joined.

Concerning this clonotype itself: Its antigen is not known.

Using its own MiXCR run on the 5' RACE reads, TCRdb lists one record per CDR3 protein. Counted here are a few hundred thousand distinct CDR3 sequences, around 17% occurring once; the ten biggest clones make up roughly a fifth. This CDR3 spans 15 amino acids. From germline, CDR1 is LNHNV and CDR2 YYDKDF (reference sequence). Trimming cost V 0 bases and J 4 bases, with 12 bases left between them. Sequenced: PBMCs or a T cell subset sorted from them (not recorded which). This chain uses TRBV15 with TRBJ1-1; no definite D call. This receptor was obtained from a man aged 18 to 29 who had mild COVID-19 (a few samples of this study predate the infection). Cell type and time point are not known. CDR3 sequence reads: CATSRERTWGTEAFF. CDR3 DNA: TGTGCCACCAGCAGAGAAAGGACGTGGGGCACTGAAGCTTTCTTT.